This TCR beta chain is from a study of blood T cell repertoires in COVID-19. Those enrolled, adults aged roughly 18 to 89 years, came from 25 or so US areas. Recovered participants had two consecutive negative NP/OP PCR tests, healthcare professional clearance, or symptom resolution. The assay was immunoSEQ multiplex PCR, and TCRdb's table has in-frame clones only and misses some. This repertoire shows about 250,000 clones, 88% found once; its top ten account for under 3.5%. The germline CDR1 and CDR2 sequences are MDHEN and SYDVKM. The CDR3 runs 13 residues. V dropped 4 bases and J dropped 6; count of bases not matched to a gene: 2.

The chain joins TRBV28 to TRBJ1-5; 8 bases match TRBD1. Material for sequencing was PBMCs or T cells enriched from blood (not recorded which). This receptor was obtained from a woman in her 50s who had recovered from COVID-19. CDR3 nucleotides: TGTGCCAGCAGTTCAGGGGGCAGTCAGCCCCAGCATTTT. Its translation: CASSSGGSQPQHF.